These 2 T cell receptor beta chains were sequenced from one sample in a study of OX40 agonist ivuxolimab in advanced cancers. Assay used: immunoSEQ multiplex PCR; TCRdb lists only in-frame clones, some missing. This table has approximately 66,000 clones, less than 85% appearing once. Sample: CD4+ or CD8+ T cells sorted from blood, taken in a trial of the OX40 agonist ivuxolimab. The receptors here all came from an adult with an advanced solid tumor such as melanoma, head and neck, liver or kidney cancer.

The CDR3 DNA follows: TGTGCCAGCAGTTCCGGGAACATTCAGTACTTC. Residues: CASSSGNIQYF. The chain couples TRBV7-9 to TRBJ2-4; no firm D call. The germline CDR1 and CDR2 sequences are SEHNR and FQNEAQ (reference sequence). The V and J ends lost 6 bases and 7 bases respectively, with 7 bases between them. The CDR3 consists of 11 residues.

As concerns this clone: This same CDR3 is encoded by further DNA sequences in the sample. The V gene is TRBV19, the J gene TRBJ1-2; D perhaps matches TRBD1 (6 bases). The CDR3 loop spans 13 amino acids. Germline CDR1 LNHDA, CDR2 SQIVND (reference sequence). The germline V and J ends were trimmed by 6 bases and 4 bases, with 12 bases remaining between them. As DNA, the CDR3 is TGTGCCAGTAGCCCCCGGGACACCTATGGCTACACCTTC. This encodes CASSPRDTYGYTF.